Listed below are T cell receptor beta chains from one sample, sequenced in a study of Ad26.COV2.S vaccination and SARS-CoV-2 variants. Assay: immunoSEQ multiplex PCR; the TCRdb copy retains only in-frame clones and omits some. This repertoire shows about 350,000 clones, 85% to 90% found once; its top ten account for approximately 4.5%. The specimen comprised peripheral blood, sampled in a trial of Ad26.COV2.S vaccine versus placebo. These receptor sequences come from a person between 18 and 65 years old who received the Ad26.COV2.S COVID-19 vaccine or a placebo. CDR3s include the opening cysteine and the closing phenylalanine or tryptophan. A D gene is named only where the DNA matches it firmly. Size tells how often a clone was seen (once, few, many) or the class of an expanded clone, and some rows leave it out.

v_gene,j_gene,d_gene,abundance,CDR3nt,CDR3aa
TRBV11-2,TRBJ2-1,NA,NA,TGTGCCAGCAGCAACAGAGACAATGAGCAGTTCTTC,CASSNRDNEQFF
TRBV6-5,TRBJ2-1,NA,NA,TGTGCCAGCAGGGGACAATTGACTGGATCTGAGCAGTTCTTC,CASRGQLTGSEQFF
TRBV28,TRBJ2-3,TRBD2,NA,TGTGCCAGCAGTCCTCCTAGCGGGACGGCGGGAGATACGCAGTATTTT,CASSPPSGTAGDTQYF
TRBV10-3,TRBJ1-1,TRBD1,NA,TGTGCCATCAGTACCGGACAGGGGGACACTGAAGCTTTCTTT,CAISTGQGDTEAFF
TRBV19,TRBJ1-6,TRBD1,few,TGTGCCAGTAGTCCTCAGACAGGGGGTAATTCACCCCTCCACTTT,CASSPQTGGNSPLHF
TRBV13,TRBJ1-1,NA,NA,TGTGCCAGCAGCTTAGTGGCCACTGAAGCTTTCTTT,CASSLVATEAFF
TRBV9,TRBJ1-6,NA,NA,TGTGCCAGCAGCGCAGCAGGGGAAGGAAGGTCACCCCTCCACTTT,CASSAAGEGRSPLHF
TRBV18,TRBJ2-7,TRBD1,NA,TGTGCCAGCTCCCTTGGGACAGACTACGAGCAGTACTTC,CASSLGTDYEQYF
TRBV6-4,TRBJ2-3,NA,NA,TGTGCCAGCAGTATGGGGCCGTCAGATACGCAGTATTTT,CASSMGPSDTQYF
TRBV27,TRBJ2-7,TRBD1,NA,TGTGCCACCCAAAGGGGGCAGGGATTGGCCTACGAGCAGTACTTC,CATQRGQGLAYEQYF
TRBV6-2/TRBV6-3,TRBJ2-7,TRBD1,NA,TGTGCCAGCAGTGATCCGGGACAGGGGCACAAGCAGTACTTC,CASSDPGQGHKQYF
TRBV6-5,TRBJ1-1,NA,once,TGTGCCAGCAGTTACAAGGGGGGCTGGGTCACTGAAGCTTTCTTT,CASSYKGGWVTEAFF
TRBV12-3/TRBV12-4,TRBJ1-4,NA,NA,TGTGCCAGCGCTAAACTCAATGGTGAAAAACTGTTTTTT,CASAKLNGEKLFF
TRBV12-3/TRBV12-4,TRBJ2-3,NA,few,TGTGCCAGCAGTAGGGGCACAGATACGCAGTATTTT,CASSRGTDTQYF
TRBV6-5,TRBJ2-2,NA,NA,TGTGCCAGTAGGGACTTCGGGGAGCTGTTTTTT,CASRDFGELFF
TRBV6-6,TRBJ2-3,NA,once,TGTGCCAGCAGCCTAAATCGGGCAGGGGCAGGAGATACGCAGTATTTT,CASSLNRAGAGDTQYF
TRBV29-1,TRBJ1-2,NA,NA,TGCAGCGCGTTCGGACAGAACTATGGCTACACCTTC,CSAFGQNYGYTF
TRBV11-3,TRBJ1-5,TRBD1,once,TGTGCCAGCAGCTCACTTACAGGACAGGGCGTCGGCAATCAGCCCCAGCATTTT,CASSSLTGQGVGNQPQHF
TRBV11-2,TRBJ2-3,NA,NA,TGTGCCAGCAGCTTGGTAGGCCGTTTTAGCACAGATACGCAGTATTTT,CASSLVGRFSTDTQYF
TRBV2,TRBJ1-1,NA,NA,TGTGCCAGCAGTGAACGGGGGGATACTGAAGCTTTCTTT,CASSERGDTEAFF
TRBV19,TRBJ1-5,NA,NA,TGTGCCAGTAGTAGGGCAGGGAATAGCAATCAGCCCCAGCATTTT,CASSRAGNSNQPQHF
TRBV12-3/TRBV12-4,TRBJ2-7,NA,NA,TGTGCCAGCAGTTTTACACAAAACTACGAGCAGTACTTC,CASSFTQNYEQYF
TRBV30,TRBJ2-2,NA,NA,TGTGCCTGGAGTGACGACACCGGGGAGCTGTTTTTT,CAWSDDTGELFF
TRBV2,TRBJ1-4,NA,NA,TGTGCCAGCAGTGCAACATTTCTGAATGAAAAACTGTTTTTT,CASSATFLNEKLFF
TRBV10-3,TRBJ2-2,NA,NA,TGTGCCGTATGGTCTCCTGGCACCGGGGAGCTGTTTTTT,CAVWSPGTGELFF
TRBV5-1,TRBJ2-1,NA,few,TGCGCCAGCAGCTTGGATAGGGACTACAATGAGCAGTTCTTC,CASSLDRDYNEQFF
TRBV9,TRBJ2-2,TRBD2,few,TGTGCCAGCAGCGTAACGGGACTAGCGGGAGGTTCATCGGGGGAGCTGTTTTTT,CASSVTGLAGGSSGELFF
TRBV28,TRBJ2-7,TRBD1,NA,TGTGCCACGACCGACAGGGTGAGGTACGAGCAGTACTTC,CATTDRVRYEQYF
TRBV19,TRBJ1-1,NA,NA,TGTGCCAGTAGTATGGCTTGGCCGTACACTGAAGCTTTCTTT,CASSMAWPYTEAFF
TRBV7-9,TRBJ2-2,NA,NA,TGTGCCAGCAGCTTAGTCATAAGCACCGGGGAGCTGTTTTTT,CASSLVISTGELFF
TRBV24-1,TRBJ2-3,NA,NA,TGTGCCACCAGTGCTGGGGATACGCAGTATTTT,CATSAGDTQYF
TRBV27,TRBJ2-1,NA,NA,TGTGCCAGCAGAGTGGGGCCAAACAATGAGCAGTTCTTC,CASRVGPNNEQFF
TRBV10-3,TRBJ1-1,TRBD1,once,TGTGCCATCAGTGAGCAGGGGGCGAGGACTGAAGCTTTCTTT,CAISEQGARTEAFF
TRBV30,TRBJ1-3,NA,NA,TGTGCCTGGAGTATTGGGACGGCCGGTCCAGGGAGCACCATATATTTT,CAWSIGTAGPGSTIYF
TRBV5-6,TRBJ2-3,TRBD1,NA,TGTGCCAGCAGCGTAGACAGGGGGCGGTCAGATACGCAGTATTTT,CASSVDRGRSDTQYF
TRBV5-5,TRBJ1-2,NA,NA,TGTGCCAGCAGCTCCCTAGGGACGCCTAACTATGGCTACACCTTC,CASSSLGTPNYGYTF
TRBV11-1,TRBJ1-3,NA,once,TGTGCCAGCAGCTTACAGTTCTCTGGAAACACCATATATTTT,CASSLQFSGNTIYF
TRBV5-8,TRBJ1-6,NA,NA,TGTGCCAGCAGGGGGGGTTTTTCACCCCTCCACTTT,CASRGGFSPLHF
TRBV6-1,TRBJ2-5,NA,NA,TGTGCCAGCAGTGATTGGGGTCAGGCAGAGACCCAGTACTTC,CASSDWGQAETQYF
TRBV7-8,TRBJ2-7,NA,once,TGTGCCAGCAGCCCCACGATCGGGACACGGGGCTTCAGAGAGCAGTACTTC,CASSPTIGTRGFREQYF
TRBV28,TRBJ2-1,NA,NA,TGTGCCAGCAGTTTTAGGGCTCACTCCTACAATGAGCAGTTCTTC,CASSFRAHSYNEQFF
TRBV30,TRBJ2-3,NA,few,TGTGCCTGGAGTGTTTGGACAGATACGCAGTATTTT,CAWSVWTDTQYF
TRBV9,TRBJ2-5,NA,NA,TGTGCCAGCAGTGCTCAAGGGACGAAAGAGACCCAGTACTTC,CASSAQGTKETQYF
TRBV7-9,TRBJ1-3,NA,NA,TGTGCCAGCAGCTTAGCCGAGTCGGGGGGAAACACCATATATTTT,CASSLAESGGNTIYF
TRBV24-1,TRBJ2-7,NA,NA,TGTGCCACCAGTGAGGGGGACGGCCCCTCCTACGAGCAGTACTTC,CATSEGDGPSYEQYF
TRBV28,TRBJ2-2,NA,NA,TGTGCCAGCAGTTTCCCGGCAGGGTCAACCAAAAACACCGGGGAGCTGTTTTTT,CASSFPAGSTKNTGELFF
TRBV19,TRBJ2-1,TRBD1,NA,TGTGCCAGTAGTTCCCTACACAGGGGGCTCTACAATGAGCAGTTCTTC,CASSSLHRGLYNEQFF
TRBV27,TRBJ2-2,NA,NA,TGTGCCAGCAGTTTTGTGTCCGGGGAGCTGTTTTTT,CASSFVSGELFF
TRBV29-1,TRBJ2-5,NA,NA,TGCAGCGTTGTAGGCGGGGAAGAGACCCAGTACTTC,CSVVGGEETQYF
TRBV10-3,TRBJ2-7,NA,NA,TGTGCCACCAAAGGCAGAGAAGCGAAGTTGCAGTACTTC,CATKGREAKLQYF
TRBV6-6,TRBJ2-3,TRBD2,NA,TGTGCCAGCAGTCCCCTCGGGGGGGCCGGCACAGATACGCAGTATTTT,CASSPLGGAGTDTQYF
TRBV7-9,TRBJ1-6,NA,NA,TGTGCCAGCAGCTTACTCCCGGGGAATTCACCCCTCCACTTT,CASSLLPGNSPLHF
TRBV29-1,TRBJ2-2,TRBD2,NA,TGCAGCGGTACTAGCGGGAGTATCTCCGGGGAGCTGTTTTTT,CSGTSGSISGELFF